The sequence of this TCR beta chain was determined in a study of T cells in Graves' hyperthyroidism and ophthalmopathy (dated by TCRdb to between 2018 and 2020). Concerning the study at large: Peripheral blood samples were taken at initial diagnosis, before any treatment was given. To identify TCR V-J signatures that set the groups apart, the researchers used a discovery cohort of more than 95 patients, made up of fewer than 50 with Graves' ophthalmopathy and some 56 with stable Graves' hyperthyroidism. Prospective prediction of ophthalmopathy was tested in an independent validation cohort consisting of about 19 hyperthyroidism patients and some 15 patients who later progressed to ophthalmopathy. For training and testing, the roughly 93 patients in the discovery cohort were randomly divided in a 7:3 ratio. The study also compared thyroid tissue and blood T-cell repertoires from several Graves' hyperthyroidism patients. After sampling, hyperthyroidism patients received methimazole starting at 30 mg daily, and ophthalmopathy patients received high-dose intravenous methylprednisolone. According to the paper, TCR Vbeta CDR3 sequencing was carried out on approximately 140 peripheral blood samples, which came from under 50 ophthalmopathy, 75 to 80 hyperthyroidism and some 17 progressor patients. Findings and caveats that apply to the study as a whole: No statistical method was used to fix the sample size in advance, and group allocation was not hidden from the investigators. Ophthalmopathy was separated from stable hyperthyroidism by a 13 V-J signature model, with just over 85% sensitivity and just over 81% specificity obtained in cross-validation and 80%/75% obtained in testing. During validation, the model predicted progression to ophthalmopathy a median of around six months ahead of onset, with around 71% sensitivity and roughly 75% specificity. Most expanded thyroid clonotypes (frequency above 0.001) were also detected in blood, a finding suggesting that blood repertoires may reflect thyroid immune responses.

The germline V gene (reference sequence) gives CDR1 as LNHNV and CDR2 as YYDKDF. The CDR3 has 15 amino acids, counting the end cysteine and phenylalanine. Only the CDR3 part of the read is kept: 45 bases, read in frame from the first base. V has 0 bases trimmed and J has 7 bases trimmed; junction bases matching no gene number 6. The TCR beta CDR3 regions were amplified from the RNA transcripts. The first round of RT-PCR for the TCR CDR3 was performed with the HTBI primer set and the Qiagen OneStep RT-PCR kit. Libraries were constructed in a second round of multiplex PCR, after which size selection and purification were carried out. Paired-end sequencing of the libraries was performed with 100 bp reads on an Illumina HiSeq2000. Regarding the original processing steps: SOAPnuke was used to process the raw data, removing reads that contained adapters or uncalled bases, had a mean Phred below 15, or lacked an exact match to the constant primer or identifier. High-quality paired reads were merged with COPE v1.2.5, and unique nucleotide sequences were defined as clonotypes. MiTCR v1.1 was used to align clonotypes to the IMGT TRBV, TRBD and TRBJ reference segments. Only V-J combinations with frequency above 0.0001, covering about 99% of repertoires, were analysed. The TCS score was defined as the ratio of F50 (clonal expansion) to E x V (chaos), calculated using BLOSUM62-based TCRdist between CDR3 peptides within each V-J. Welch's t-statistics and random forest reduced 450 to 600 V-J features to 13, which were used in a naive Bayes classifier (R e1071). Through fastp at Q25 and MiXCR, TCRdb rebuilt clones from the public reads, retaining in-frame beta chains. CDR3 protein sequences are deduplicated, and each keeps its most common genes and DNA. The authors' filters were not applied to this entry. The sample table holds 200,000 to 250,000 distinct CDR3 sequences, of which less than 20% were seen once. Roughly 55% of the sample belongs to the ten largest clones.

On this clonotype itself: The antigen it binds to is not known. No much larger clone is present one base from it, and per-base qualities are unavailable.

Graves' hyperthyroidism was defined as stable when no progression to ophthalmopathy occurred over 18 months of follow-up. Hyperthyroidism patients were aged 18 to 65 years and newly diagnosed, with disease duration of less than 2 months. The study excluded patients with uncontrolled infections, other autoimmune diseases, pregnancy or lactation. Clinical symptoms, serum thyroxine and TRAb, thyroid ultrasound, and orbital computed tomography formed the basis for the diagnoses. PBMCs were separated from roughly 9.3 ml of fresh peripheral blood using Ficoll-Paque density gradient centrifugation. Total RNA was extracted with Trizol reagent, and quality was checked on an Agilent 2100 Bioanalyzer.

The TCR comes from a woman aged 50 to 65 with Graves' hyperthyroidism. Sample: blood. The V and J genes are TRBV15 and TRBJ2-4; 7 central nucleotides agree with TRBD1. The base sequence is TGTGCCACCAGCAGAGATCTTACAGGGGCGAACATTCAGTACTTC. Its translation is CATSRDLTGANIQYF.